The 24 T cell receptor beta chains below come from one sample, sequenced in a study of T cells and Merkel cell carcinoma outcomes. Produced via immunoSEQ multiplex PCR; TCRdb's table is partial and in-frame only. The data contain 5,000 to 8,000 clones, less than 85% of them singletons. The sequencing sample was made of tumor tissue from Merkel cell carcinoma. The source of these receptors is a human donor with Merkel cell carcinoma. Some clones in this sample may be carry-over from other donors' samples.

The chain's CDR3 is CASSLAGTGRYEQYF. DNA for the CDR3: TGTGCCAGCAGCTTGGCCGGGACGGGACGCTACGAGCAGTACTTC. This chain joins TRBV5-6 and TRBJ2-7, with D perhaps assigned TRBD1 or TRBD2 (5 bases each). The CDR3 spans 15 residues. Trimming cost V 0 bases and J 3 bases, with 13 bases left between them. Per germline, CDR1 SGHDT and CDR2 YYEEEE. Combining the CDR3 with reference TRBV5-6 and TRBJ2-7 gives the whole variable domain DAGVTQSPTHLIKTRGQQVTLRCSPKSGHDTVSWYQQALGQGPQFIFQYYEEEERQRGNFPDRFSGHQFPNYSSELNVNALLLGDSALYLCASSLAGTGRYEQYFGPGTRLTVT.

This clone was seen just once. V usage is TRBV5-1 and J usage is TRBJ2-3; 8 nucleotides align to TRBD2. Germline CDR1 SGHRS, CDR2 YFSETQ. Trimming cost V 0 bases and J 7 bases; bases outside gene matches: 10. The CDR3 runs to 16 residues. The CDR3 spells CASSLGGSGIAYTQYF. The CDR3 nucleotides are TGCGCCAGCAGCTTGGGAGGTAGCGGGATCGCGTATACGCAGTATTTT.

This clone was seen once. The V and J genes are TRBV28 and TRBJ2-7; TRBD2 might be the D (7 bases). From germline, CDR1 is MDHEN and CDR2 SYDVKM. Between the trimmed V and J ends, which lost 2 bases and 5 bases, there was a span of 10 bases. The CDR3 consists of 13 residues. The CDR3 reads CASSLGGANEQYF. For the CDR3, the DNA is TGTGCCAGCAGTTTAGGGGGGGCCAACGAGCAGTACTTC.

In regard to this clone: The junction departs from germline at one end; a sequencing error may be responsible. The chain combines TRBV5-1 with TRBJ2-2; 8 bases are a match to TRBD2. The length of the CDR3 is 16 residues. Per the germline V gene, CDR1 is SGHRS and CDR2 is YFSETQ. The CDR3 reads CVSSREGGPGTGELFF. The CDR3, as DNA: TGCGTCAGCAGCCGGGAGGGAGGGCCGGGCACCGGGGAGCTGTTTTTT.

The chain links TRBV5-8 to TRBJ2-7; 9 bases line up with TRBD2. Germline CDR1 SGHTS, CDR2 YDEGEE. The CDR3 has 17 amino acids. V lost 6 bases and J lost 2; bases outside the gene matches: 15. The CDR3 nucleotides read TGTGCCAGCAAAGACAGACTACTAGCGGGCCAAACCTACGAGCAGTACTTC. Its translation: CASKDRLLAGQTYEQYF.

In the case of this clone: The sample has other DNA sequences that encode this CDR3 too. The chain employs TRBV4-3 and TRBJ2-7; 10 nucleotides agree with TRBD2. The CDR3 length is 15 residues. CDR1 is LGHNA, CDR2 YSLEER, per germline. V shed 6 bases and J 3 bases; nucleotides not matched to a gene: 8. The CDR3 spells CASSPQREGIYEQYF. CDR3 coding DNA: TGCGCCAGCAGTCCACAGCGGGAGGGGATCTACGAGCAGTACTTC.

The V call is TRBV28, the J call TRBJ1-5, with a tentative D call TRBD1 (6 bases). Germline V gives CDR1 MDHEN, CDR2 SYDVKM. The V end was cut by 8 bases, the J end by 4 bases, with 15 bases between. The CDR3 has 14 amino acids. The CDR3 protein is CASGEGGDNQPQHF. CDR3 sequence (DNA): TGTGCCAGCGGGGAAGGGGGAGATAATCAGCCCCAGCATTTT.

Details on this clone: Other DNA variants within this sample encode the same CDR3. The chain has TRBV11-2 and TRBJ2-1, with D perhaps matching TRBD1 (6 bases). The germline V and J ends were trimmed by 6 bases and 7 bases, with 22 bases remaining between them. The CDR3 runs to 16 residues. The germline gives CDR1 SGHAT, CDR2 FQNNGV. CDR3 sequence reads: CASRPTQGAPGNEQFF. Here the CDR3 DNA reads TGTGCCAGCAGACCGACACAGGGAGCGCCGGGGAATGAGCAGTTCTTC.

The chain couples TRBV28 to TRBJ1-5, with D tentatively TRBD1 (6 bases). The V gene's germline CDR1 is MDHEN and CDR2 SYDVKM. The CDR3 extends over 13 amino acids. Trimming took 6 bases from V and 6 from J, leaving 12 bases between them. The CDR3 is CASRGGQGQPQHF. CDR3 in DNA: TGTGCCAGCAGGGGGGGCCAAGGTCAGCCCCAGCATTTT.

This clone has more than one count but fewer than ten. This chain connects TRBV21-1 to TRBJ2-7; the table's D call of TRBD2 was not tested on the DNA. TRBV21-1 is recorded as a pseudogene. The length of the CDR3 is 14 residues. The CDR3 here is CASSKWGGSYEQYF. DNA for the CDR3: TGTGCCAGCAGCAAATGGGGGGGGTCCTACGAGCAGTACTTC.

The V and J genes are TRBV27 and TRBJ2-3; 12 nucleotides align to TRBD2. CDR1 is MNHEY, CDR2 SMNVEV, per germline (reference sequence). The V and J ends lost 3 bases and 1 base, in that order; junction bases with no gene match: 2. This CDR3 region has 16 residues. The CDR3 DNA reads TGTGCCAGCAGTTTGGGACTAGCGGGCGGCACAGATACGCAGTATTTT. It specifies CASSLGLAGGTDTQYF.

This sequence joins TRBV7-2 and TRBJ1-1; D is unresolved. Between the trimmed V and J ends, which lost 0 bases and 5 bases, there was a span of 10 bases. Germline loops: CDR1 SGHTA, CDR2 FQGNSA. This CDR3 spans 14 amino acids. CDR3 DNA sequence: TGTGCCAGCAGCTTAGCCCCCTCGAGGACTGAAGCTTTCTTT. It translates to CASSLAPSRTEAFF.

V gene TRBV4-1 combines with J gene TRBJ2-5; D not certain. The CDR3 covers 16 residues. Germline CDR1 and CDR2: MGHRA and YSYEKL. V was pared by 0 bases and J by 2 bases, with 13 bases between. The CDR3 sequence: CASSQEPAGIQETQYF. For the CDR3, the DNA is TGCGCCAGCAGCCAAGAACCAGCAGGAATTCAAGAGACCCAGTACTTC.

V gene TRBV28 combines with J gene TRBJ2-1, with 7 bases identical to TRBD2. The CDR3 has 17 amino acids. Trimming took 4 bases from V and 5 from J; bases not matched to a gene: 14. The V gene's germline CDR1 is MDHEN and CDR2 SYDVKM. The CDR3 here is CASSSHSGKRTHNEQFF. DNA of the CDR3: TGTGCCAGCAGTTCGCACAGCGGGAAGAGGACGCACAATGAGCAGTTCTTC.

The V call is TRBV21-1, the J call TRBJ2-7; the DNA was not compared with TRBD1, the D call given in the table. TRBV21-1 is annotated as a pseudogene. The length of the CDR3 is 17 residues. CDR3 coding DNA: TGTGCCACCTCGACAGGGGGCTACGGACCGCTAGGGAACGAGCAGTACTTC. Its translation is CATSTGGYGPLGNEQYF.

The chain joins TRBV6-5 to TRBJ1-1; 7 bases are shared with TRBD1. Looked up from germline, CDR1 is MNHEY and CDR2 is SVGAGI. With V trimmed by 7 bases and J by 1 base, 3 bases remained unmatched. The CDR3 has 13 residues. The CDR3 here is CASTRQGNTEAFF. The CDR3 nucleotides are TGTGCCAGCACCAGACAGGGGAACACTGAAGCTTTCTTT.

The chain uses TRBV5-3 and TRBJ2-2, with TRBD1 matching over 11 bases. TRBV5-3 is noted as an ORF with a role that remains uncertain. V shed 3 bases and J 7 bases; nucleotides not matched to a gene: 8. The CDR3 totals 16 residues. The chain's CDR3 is CARSSGTGGKHGELFF. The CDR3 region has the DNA TGTGCCAGAAGCTCCGGGACAGGGGGTAAGCACGGGGAGCTGTTTTTT.

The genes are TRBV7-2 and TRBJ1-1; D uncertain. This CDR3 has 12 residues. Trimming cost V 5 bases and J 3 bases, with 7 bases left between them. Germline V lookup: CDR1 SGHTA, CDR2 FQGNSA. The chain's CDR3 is CASSNGYTEAFF. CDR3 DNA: TGTGCCAGCAGCAACGGGTACACTGAAGCTTTCTTT.

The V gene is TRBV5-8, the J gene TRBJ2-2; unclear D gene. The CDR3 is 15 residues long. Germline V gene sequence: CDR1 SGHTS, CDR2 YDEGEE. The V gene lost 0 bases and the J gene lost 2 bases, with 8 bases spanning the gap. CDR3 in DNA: TGTGCCAGCAGCTTGGGGGTCACTAACACCGGGGAGCTGTTTTTT. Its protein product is CASSLGVTNTGELFF. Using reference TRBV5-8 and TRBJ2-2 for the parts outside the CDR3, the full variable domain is EAGVTQSPTHLIKTRGQQATLRCSPISGHTSVYWYQQALGLGLQFLLWYDEGEERNRGNFPPRFSGRQFPNYSSELNVNALELEDSALYLCASSLGVTNTGELFFGEGSRLTVL.

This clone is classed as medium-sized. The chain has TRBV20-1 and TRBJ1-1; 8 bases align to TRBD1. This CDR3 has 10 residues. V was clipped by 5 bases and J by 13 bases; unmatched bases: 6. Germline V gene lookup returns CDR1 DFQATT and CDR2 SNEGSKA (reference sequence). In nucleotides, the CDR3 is TGCAGTGCTTCGACAGGGGTGGATTTCTTT. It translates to CSASTGVDFF.

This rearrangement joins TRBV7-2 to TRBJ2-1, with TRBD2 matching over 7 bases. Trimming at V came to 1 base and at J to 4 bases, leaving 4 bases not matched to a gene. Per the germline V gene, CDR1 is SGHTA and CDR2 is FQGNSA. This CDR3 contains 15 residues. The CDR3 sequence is CASSLGRGVYNEQFF. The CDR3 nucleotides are TGTGCCAGCAGCTTAGGACGGGGGGTTTACAATGAGCAGTTCTTC.

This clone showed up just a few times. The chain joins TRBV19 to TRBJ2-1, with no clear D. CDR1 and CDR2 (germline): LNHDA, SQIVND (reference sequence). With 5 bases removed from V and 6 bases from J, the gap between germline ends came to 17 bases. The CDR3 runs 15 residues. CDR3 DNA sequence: TGTGCCAGTAGTCCCGTCCGGGTCAGAGGCAATGAGCAGTTCTTC. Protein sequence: CASSPVRVRGNEQFF.

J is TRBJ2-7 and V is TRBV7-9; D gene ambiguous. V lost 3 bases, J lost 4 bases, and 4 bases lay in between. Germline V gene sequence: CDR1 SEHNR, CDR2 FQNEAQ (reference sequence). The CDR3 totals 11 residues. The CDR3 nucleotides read TGTGCCAGCAGCTTCCGGTACGAGCAGTACTTC. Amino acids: CASSFRYEQYF.

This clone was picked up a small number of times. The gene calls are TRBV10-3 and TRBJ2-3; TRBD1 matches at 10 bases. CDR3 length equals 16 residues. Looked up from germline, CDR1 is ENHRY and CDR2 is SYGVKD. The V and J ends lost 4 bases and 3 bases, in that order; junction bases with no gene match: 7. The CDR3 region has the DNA TGTGCCATCAGTGCCTCGGACAGGGGGAAGACAGATACGCAGTATTTT. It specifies CAISASDRGKTDTQYF.